This TCR beta chain was sequenced during a study of cytomegalovirus exposure and HLA in healthy donors. About the research overall: Prior work identified around 120 million unique TCR beta sequences in approximately 180 million T cells.

The CDR3 length is 16 residues. Germline CDR1 reads MNHNS; CDR2 reads SASEGT. V was pared by 3 bases and J by 8 bases, with 7 bases of the junction left unmatched. The PCR ran on 60 Vbeta and 13 Jbeta primers. Sequencing was performed with immunoSEQ multiplex PCR; in TCRdb, only in-frame clones are kept and a portion is missing. The sample records about 82,000 clones, less than 85% being singletons. Findings and limits, study-wide: A later analysis showed HLA-associated TCR beta chains outstripping equally common others in clonal expansion.

About this clone: Its specificity is not known.

This receptor was obtained from a human donor in good health. The chain links TRBV6-1 to TRBJ1-6; 10 nucleotides line up with TRBD1. Sequenced: PBMCs. CDR3 sequence: CASSEDRGGIYSPLHF. CDR3 coding DNA: TGTGCCAGCAGTGAGGACAGGGGGGGAATCTATTCACCCCTCCACTTT.